These 9 T cell receptor beta chains were all obtained from the same sample, sequenced in a study of blood T cell repertoires in COVID-19. The data were produced by immunoSEQ multiplex PCR, yet TCRdb's version contains in-frame clones alone and is incomplete. Of tens of thousands of clones in the sample, 80% to 90% were seen once. The sequencing input was peripheral blood. Receptor source: a man aged 55 to 69 with active COVID-19.

CDR3 region: CASSSLTGRGYEQYF. CDR3 coding DNA: TGTGCCAGCAGTTCCCTGACAGGGCGGGGCTACGAGCAGTACTTC. The V gene is TRBV28, the J gene TRBJ2-7, with D maybe TRBD1 (7 bases). Germline V gene lookup returns CDR1 MDHEN and CDR2 SYDVKM. The CDR3 loop spans 15 amino acids. Trimming took 4 bases from V and 3 from J, leaving 16 bases between them.

This sequence joins TRBV27 and TRBJ2-1; perhaps TRBD1 as D (5 bases). The CDR3 loop spans 17 amino acids. V was shortened by 1 base and J by 2 bases, with 15 bases between the two germline ends. Germline V gene sequence: CDR1 MNHEY, CDR2 SMNVEV (reference sequence). CDR3: CASSLFQVGRTYNEQFF. The DNA of the CDR3 is TGTGCCAGCAGTTTATTCCAGGTGGGGCGCACCTACAATGAGCAGTTCTTC.

In this sample, this clone turned up a few times. The rearrangement links TRBV6-5 to TRBJ2-7, with 8 bases fitting TRBD1. The V gene's germline CDR1 is MNHEY and CDR2 SVGAGI. Trimming at V came to 5 bases and at J to 4 bases, leaving 10 bases not matched to a gene. This CDR3 contains 15 residues. CDR3 coding DNA: TGTGCCAGCAGTCCCCGGACAGGGTTCCTTTACGAGCAGTACTTC. It is translated as CASSPRTGFLYEQYF.

The rearrangement links TRBV10-3 to TRBJ2-1; no firm D call. CDR3 size: 13 residues. V gave up 3 bases and J gave up 9 bases, with 12 bases separating them. Germline V lookup: CDR1 ENHRY, CDR2 SYGVKD. CDR3 DNA: TGTGCCATCAGTGACTCCTCTCGAGGTGAGCAGTTCTTC. Translating gives CAISDSSRGEQFF.

The gene calls are TRBV7-3 and TRBJ2-3; D remains unclear. CDR1 and CDR2 (germline): SGHTA, FQGTGA. CDR3 length: 13 residues. The V and J ends lost 4 bases and 2 bases respectively, with 7 bases between them. CDR3: CASSSRHTDTQYF. The DNA for the CDR3 is TGTGCCAGCAGCTCCCGACACACAGATACGCAGTATTTT.

The V and J genes are TRBV7-3 and TRBJ2-1; TRBD2 matches 8 bases. J was trimmed by 5 bases and V by 5 bases; bases with no gene match: 11. This CDR3 spans 16 amino acids. Germline-derived CDR1 and CDR2 are SGHTA and FQGTGA. The CDR3 DNA reads as TGTGCCAGCAGCCCAAAACTAGCGGAGATCAACAATGAGCAGTTCTTC. This sequence encodes CASSPKLAEINNEQFF. Variable domain in full (rest from reference TRBV7-3 and TRBJ2-1): GAGVSQTPSNKVTEKGKYVELRCDPISGHTALYWYRQSLGQGPEFLIYFQGTGAADDSGLPNDRFFAVRPEGSVSTLKIQRTERGDSAVYLCASSPKLAEINNEQFFGPGTRLTVL.

The chain uses TRBV14 and TRBJ2-7; TRBD1 might be the D (6 bases). CDR1 and CDR2 (germline): SGHDN, FVKESK. The germline V and J ends were trimmed by 0 bases and 1 base, with 13 bases remaining between them. This CDR3 contains 16 residues. CDR3 DNA sequence: TGTGCCAGCAGCCAAGATATGGTGGACAGTTCCTACGAGCAGTACTTC. As protein: CASSQDMVDSSYEQYF.

The chain is built from TRBV3-1 (or the pseudogene TRBV3-2) and TRBJ1-2, with D maybe TRBD1 (6 bases). The V gene's germline CDR1 is LGHDT and CDR2 YNNKEL (reference sequence). Trimming took off 2 bases at V and 4 bases at J, with 14 bases between the two ends. The CDR3 runs to 15 residues. The CDR3 DNA reads TGTGCCAGCAGCCAATTCGGCAGGGGAAGCTATGGCTACACCTTC. Residues: CASSQFGRGSYGYTF.

The chain recombines TRBV24-1 with TRBJ2-1; 9 bases are a match to TRBD1. The ends lost 4 bases at V and 5 bases at J; junction bases unmatched: 2. The CDR3 is 14 amino acids. Germline CDR1 KGHDR, CDR2 SFDVKD. CDR3 in DNA: TGTGCCACCAGTGAGACAGGGGGGAACAATGAGCAGTTCTTC. It is translated as CATSETGGNNEQFF.